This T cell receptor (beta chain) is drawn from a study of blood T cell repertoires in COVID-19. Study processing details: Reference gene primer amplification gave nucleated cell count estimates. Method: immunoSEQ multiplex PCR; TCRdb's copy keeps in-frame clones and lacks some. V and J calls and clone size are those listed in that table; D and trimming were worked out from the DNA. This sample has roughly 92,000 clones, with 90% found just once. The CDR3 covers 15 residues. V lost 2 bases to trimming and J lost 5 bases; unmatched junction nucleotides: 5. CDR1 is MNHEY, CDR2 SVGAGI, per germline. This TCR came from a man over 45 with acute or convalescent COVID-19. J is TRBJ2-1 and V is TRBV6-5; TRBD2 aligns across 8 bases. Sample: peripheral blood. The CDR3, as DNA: TGTGCCAGCAGTTACGGGAGCGGGGGAAACAATGAGCAGTTCTTC. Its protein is CASSYGSGGNNEQFF.